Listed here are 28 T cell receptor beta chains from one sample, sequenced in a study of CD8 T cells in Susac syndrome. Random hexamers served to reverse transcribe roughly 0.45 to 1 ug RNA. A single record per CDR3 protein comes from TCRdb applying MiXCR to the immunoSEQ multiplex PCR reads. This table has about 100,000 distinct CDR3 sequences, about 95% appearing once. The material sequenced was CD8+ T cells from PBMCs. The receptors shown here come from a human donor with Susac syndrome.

The CDR3 reads CASSQESGKSYEQYF. The DNA of the CDR3 is TGTGCCAGCAGCCAAGAAAGCGGGAAGTCCTACGAGCAGTACTTC. The V and J genes are TRBV3-1 and TRBJ2-7; 7 bases line up with TRBD2. The germline V gene encodes CDR1 LGHDT and CDR2 YNNKEL (reference sequence). The CDR3 totals 15 residues. J gave up 1 base and V 0 bases, and 3 bases lay outside the gene matches.

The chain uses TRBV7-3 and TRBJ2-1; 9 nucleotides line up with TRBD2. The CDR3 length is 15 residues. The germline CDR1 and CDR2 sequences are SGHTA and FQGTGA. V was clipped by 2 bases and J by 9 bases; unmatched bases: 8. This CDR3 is CASSLSSGLAGEQFF. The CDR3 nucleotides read TGTGCCAGCAGCTTATCCTCGGGACTAGCCGGTGAGCAGTTCTTC.

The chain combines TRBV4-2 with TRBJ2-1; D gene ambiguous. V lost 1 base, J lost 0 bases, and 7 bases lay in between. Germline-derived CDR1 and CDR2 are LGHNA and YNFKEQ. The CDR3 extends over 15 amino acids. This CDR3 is CASSQGESSYNEQFF. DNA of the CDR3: TGTGCCAGCAGCCAAGGAGAGAGCTCCTACAATGAGCAGTTCTTC.

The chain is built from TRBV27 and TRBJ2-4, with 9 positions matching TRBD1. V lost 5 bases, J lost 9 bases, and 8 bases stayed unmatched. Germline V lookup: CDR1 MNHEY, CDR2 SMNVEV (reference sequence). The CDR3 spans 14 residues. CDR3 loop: CASSHETGGGIQYF. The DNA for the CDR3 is TGTGCCAGCAGTCACGAGACAGGGGGAGGCATTCAGTACTTC.

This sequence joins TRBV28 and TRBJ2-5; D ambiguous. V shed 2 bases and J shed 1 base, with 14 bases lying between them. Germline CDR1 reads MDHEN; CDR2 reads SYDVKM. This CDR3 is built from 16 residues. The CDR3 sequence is CASSLIGLRAQETQYF. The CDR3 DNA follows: TGTGCCAGCAGTTTAATAGGTTTACGGGCCCAAGAGACCCAGTACTTC.

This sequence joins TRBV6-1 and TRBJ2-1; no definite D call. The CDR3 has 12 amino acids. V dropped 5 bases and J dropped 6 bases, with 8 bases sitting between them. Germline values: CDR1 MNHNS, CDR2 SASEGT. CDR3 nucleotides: TGTGCCAGCAGTCTCGCCGGCAATGAGCAGTTCTTC. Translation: CASSLAGNEQFF.

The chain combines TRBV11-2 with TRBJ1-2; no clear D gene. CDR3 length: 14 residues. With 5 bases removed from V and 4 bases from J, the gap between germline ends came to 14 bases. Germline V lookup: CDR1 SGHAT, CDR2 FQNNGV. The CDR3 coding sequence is TGTGCCAGCAGCGTACTGGACCGTCCCTATGGCTACACCTTC. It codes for CASSVLDRPYGYTF.

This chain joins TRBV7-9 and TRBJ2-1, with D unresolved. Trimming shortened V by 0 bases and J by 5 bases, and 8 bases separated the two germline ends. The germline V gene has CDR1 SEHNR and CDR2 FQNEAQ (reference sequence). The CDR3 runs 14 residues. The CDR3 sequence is CASSLAPPDNEQFF. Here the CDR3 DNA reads TGTGCCAGCAGCTTAGCTCCTCCGGACAATGAGCAGTTCTTC.

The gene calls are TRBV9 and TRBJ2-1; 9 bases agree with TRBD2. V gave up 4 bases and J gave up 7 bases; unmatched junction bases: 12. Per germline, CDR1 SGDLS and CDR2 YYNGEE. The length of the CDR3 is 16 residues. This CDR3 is CASSPGGGRAENEQFF. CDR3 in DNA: TGTGCCAGCAGCCCCGGGGGCGGGAGGGCCGAGAATGAGCAGTTCTTC.

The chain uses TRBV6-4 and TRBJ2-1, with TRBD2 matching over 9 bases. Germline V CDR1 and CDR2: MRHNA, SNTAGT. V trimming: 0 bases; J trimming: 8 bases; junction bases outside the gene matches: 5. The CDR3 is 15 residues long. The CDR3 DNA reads TGTGCCAGCAGTGACTCGGCGGGGGGGCCCGATGAGCAGTTCTTC. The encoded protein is CASSDSAGGPDEQFF.

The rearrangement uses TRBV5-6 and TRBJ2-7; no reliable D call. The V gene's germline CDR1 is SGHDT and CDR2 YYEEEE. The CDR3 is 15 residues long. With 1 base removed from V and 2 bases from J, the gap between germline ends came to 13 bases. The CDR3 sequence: CASSLSSVTTYEQYF. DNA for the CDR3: TGTGCCAGCAGCTTGTCATCCGTGACAACCTACGAGCAGTACTTC.

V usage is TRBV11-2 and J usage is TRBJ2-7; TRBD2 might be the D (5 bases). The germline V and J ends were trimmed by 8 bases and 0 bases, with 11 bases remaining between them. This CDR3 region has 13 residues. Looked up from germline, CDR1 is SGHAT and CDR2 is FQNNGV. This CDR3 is CASLDSSSYEQYF. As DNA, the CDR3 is TGTGCCAGCTTGGACTCCTCCTCCTACGAGCAGTACTTC. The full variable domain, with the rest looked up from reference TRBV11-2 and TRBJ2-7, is EAGVAQSPRYKIIEKRQSVAFWCNPISGHATLYWYQQILGQGPKLLIQFQNNGVVDDSQLPKDRFSAERLKGVDSTLKIQPAKLEDSAVYLCASLDSSSYEQYFGPGTRLTVT.

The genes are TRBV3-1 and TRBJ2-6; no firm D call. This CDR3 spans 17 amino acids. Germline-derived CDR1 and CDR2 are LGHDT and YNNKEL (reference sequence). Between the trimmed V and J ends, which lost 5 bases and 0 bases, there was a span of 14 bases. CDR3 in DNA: TGTGCCAGCAGCAACCCCTGGCCGTACTCTGGGGCCAACGTCCTGACTTTC. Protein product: CASSNPWPYSGANVLTF.

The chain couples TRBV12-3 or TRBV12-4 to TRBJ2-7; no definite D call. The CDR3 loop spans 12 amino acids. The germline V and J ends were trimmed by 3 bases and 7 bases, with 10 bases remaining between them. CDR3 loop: CASSFQVEEQYF. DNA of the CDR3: TGTGCCAGCAGTTTCCAAGTGGAGGAGCAGTACTTC.

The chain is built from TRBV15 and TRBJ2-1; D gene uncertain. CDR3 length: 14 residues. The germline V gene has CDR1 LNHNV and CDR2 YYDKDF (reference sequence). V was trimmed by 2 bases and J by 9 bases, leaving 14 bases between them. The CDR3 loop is CATSRRDGLLEQFF. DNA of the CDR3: TGTGCCACCAGCAGACGCGACGGGCTGCTTGAGCAGTTCTTC.

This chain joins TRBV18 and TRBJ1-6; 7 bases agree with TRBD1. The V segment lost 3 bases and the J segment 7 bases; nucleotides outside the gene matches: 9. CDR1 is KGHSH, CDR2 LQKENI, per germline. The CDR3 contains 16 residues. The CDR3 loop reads CASSPLEQGRNSPLHF. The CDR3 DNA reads TGTGCCAGCTCACCCCTTGAACAGGGGCGGAATTCACCCCTCCACTTT.

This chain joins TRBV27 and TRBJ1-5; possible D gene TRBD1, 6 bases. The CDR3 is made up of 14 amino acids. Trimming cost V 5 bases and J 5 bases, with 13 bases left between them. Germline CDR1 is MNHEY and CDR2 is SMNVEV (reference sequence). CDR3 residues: CASSPVQGDQPQHF. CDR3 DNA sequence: TGTGCCAGCAGTCCCGTACAGGGAGATCAGCCCCAGCATTTT.

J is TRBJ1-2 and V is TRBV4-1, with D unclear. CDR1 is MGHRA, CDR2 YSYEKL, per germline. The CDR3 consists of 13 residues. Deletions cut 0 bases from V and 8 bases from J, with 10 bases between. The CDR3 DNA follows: TGCGCCAGCAGCCAAGACGTTATGGGGGGCTACACCTTC. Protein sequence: CASSQDVMGGYTF.

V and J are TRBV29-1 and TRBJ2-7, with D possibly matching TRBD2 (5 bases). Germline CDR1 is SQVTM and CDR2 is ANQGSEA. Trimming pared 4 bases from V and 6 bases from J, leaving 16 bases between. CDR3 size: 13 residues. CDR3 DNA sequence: TGCAGCGTTGGTCTGGTGGGTGGGAGCGAGCAGTACTTC. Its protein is CSVGLVGGSEQYF.

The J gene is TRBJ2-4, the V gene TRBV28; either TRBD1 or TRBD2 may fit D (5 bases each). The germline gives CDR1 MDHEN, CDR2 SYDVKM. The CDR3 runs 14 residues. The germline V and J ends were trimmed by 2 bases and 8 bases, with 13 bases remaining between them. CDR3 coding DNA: TGTGCCAGCAGTTTAGGCCTCGTGGGGGACATTCAGTACTTC. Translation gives CASSLGLVGDIQYF.

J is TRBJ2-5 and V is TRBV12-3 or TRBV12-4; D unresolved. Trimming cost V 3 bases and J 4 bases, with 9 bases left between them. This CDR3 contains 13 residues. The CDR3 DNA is TGTGCCAGCAGTTTTGAGTATGGAGAGACCCAGTACTTC. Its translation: CASSFEYGETQYF.

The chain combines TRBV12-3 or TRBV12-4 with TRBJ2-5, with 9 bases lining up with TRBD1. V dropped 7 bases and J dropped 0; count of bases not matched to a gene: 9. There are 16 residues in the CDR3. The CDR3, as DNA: TGTGCCAGCAACACAGGGGGCGTCGAGTACCAAGAGACCCAGTACTTC. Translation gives CASNTGGVEYQETQYF.

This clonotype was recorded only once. CDR3 in amino acids: CASSSETGQISAFF. Here the CDR3 DNA reads TGCGCCAGCAGCAGCGAGACAGGTCAAATCTCAGCTTTCTTT. The chain combines TRBV5-1 with TRBJ1-1; TRBD1 might be the D (6 bases). The CDR3 loop spans 14 amino acids. V was shortened by 4 bases and J by 10 bases, with 20 bases between the two germline ends. Germline CDR1 SGHRS, CDR2 YFSETQ.

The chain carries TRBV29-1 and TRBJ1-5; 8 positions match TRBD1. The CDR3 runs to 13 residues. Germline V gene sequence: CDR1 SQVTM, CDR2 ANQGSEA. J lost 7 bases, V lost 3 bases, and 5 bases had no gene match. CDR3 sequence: CSVDQGAGQPQHF. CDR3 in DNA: TGCAGCGTTGACCAGGGGGCGGGACAGCCCCAGCATTTT.

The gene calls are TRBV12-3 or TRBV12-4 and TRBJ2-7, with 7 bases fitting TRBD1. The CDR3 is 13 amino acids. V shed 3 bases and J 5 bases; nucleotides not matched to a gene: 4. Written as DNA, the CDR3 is TGTGCCAGCAGTTTGTACAGGGGAAACGAGCAGTACTTC. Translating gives CASSLYRGNEQYF.

The CDR3 reads CATSRDGWGGYTF. The CDR3 nucleotides read TGTGCCACCAGCAGAGATGGATGGGGAGGCTACACCTTC. J is TRBJ1-2 and V is TRBV15; D gene unclear. The CDR3 covers 13 residues. V was pared by 0 bases and J by 8 bases, with 10 bases between. Per the germline V gene, CDR1 is LNHNV and CDR2 is YYDKDF (reference sequence).

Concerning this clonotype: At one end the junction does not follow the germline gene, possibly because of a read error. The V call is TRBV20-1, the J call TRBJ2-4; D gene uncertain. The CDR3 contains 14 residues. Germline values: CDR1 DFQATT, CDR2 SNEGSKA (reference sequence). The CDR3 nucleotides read TGCAGTGCTAGGCGAAGCCCAGCCGAAAACATTCAGTACTTC. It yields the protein CSARRSPAENIQYF.

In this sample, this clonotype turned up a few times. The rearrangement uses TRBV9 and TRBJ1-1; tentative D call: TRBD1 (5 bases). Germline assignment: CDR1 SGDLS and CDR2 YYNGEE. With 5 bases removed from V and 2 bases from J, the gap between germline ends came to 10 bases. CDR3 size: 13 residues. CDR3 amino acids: CASSAGGNTEAFF. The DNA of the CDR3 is TGTGCCAGCAGTGCCGGGGGTAACACTGAAGCTTTCTTT.